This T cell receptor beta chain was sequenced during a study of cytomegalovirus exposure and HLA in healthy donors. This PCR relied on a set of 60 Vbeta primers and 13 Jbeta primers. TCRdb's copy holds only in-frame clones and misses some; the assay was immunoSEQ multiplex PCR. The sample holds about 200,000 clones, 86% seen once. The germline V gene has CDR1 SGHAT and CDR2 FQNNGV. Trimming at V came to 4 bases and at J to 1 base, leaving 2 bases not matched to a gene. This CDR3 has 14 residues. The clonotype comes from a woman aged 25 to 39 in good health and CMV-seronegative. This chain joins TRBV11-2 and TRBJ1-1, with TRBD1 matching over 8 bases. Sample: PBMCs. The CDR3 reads CASSWDRRNTEAFF. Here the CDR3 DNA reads TGTGCCAGCAGCTGGGACAGGCGGAACACTGAAGCTTTCTTT.